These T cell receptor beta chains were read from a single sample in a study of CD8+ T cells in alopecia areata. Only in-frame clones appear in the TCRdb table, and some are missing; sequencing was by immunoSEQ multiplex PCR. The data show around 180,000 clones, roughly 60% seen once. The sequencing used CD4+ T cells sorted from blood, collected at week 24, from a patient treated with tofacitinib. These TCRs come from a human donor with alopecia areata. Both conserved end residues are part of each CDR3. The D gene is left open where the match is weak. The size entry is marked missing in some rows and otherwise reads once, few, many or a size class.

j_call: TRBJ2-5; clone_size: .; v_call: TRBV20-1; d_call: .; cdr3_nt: TGCAGTGCTAGGCGGGAGACCCAGTACTTC; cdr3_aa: CSARRETQYF
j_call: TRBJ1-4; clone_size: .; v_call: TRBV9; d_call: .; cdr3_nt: TGTGCCAGCAGCGGCGGGGGCCACAATGAAAAACTGTTTTTT; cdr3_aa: CASSGGGHNEKLFF
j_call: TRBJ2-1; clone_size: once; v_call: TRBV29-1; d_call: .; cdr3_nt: TGCAGCGTGTCTACCGACACCTCCTACAATGAGCAGTTCTTC; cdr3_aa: CSVSTDTSYNEQFF
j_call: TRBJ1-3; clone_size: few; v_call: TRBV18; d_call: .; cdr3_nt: TGTGCCAGCTCAACTGACAGCTCTGGAAACACCATATATTTT; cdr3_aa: CASSTDSSGNTIYF
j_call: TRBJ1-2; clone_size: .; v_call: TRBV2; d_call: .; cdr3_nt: TGTGCCAGGGGGGCAGCCGGCACATCTAACTATGGCTACACCTTC; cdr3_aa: CARGAAGTSNYGYTF
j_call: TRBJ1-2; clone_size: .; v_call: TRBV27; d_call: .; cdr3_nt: TGTGCCAGCAGTTTATCGGCAGCAAATGGCTACACCTTC; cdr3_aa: CASSLSAANGYTF
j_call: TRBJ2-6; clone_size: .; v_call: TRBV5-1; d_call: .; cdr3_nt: TGCGCCAGCAGCTTGATGCCCTCTGGGGCCAACGTCCTGACTTTC; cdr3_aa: CASSLMPSGANVLTF
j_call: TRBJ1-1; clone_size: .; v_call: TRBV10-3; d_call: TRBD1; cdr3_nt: TGTGCCATCAGAGGGACAGGGATCACTGAAGCTTTCTTT; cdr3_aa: CAIRGTGITEAFF
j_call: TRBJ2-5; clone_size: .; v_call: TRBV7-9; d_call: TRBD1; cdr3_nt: TGTGCCAGCAGCCGACAGGGTTTAGGGGAGACCCAGTACTTC; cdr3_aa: CASSRQGLGETQYF
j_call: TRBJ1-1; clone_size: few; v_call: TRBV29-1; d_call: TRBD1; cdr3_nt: TGCAGCGCGATGGGACAGGCGAGGTTGAACACTGAAGCTTTCTTT; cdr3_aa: CSAMGQARLNTEAFF
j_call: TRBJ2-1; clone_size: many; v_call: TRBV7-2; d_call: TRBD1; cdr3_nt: TGTGCCAGCAGCCCGGACAGGGGGGGGAATGAGCAGTTCTTC; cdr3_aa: CASSPDRGGNEQFF
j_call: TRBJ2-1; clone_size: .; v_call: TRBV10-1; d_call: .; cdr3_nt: TGCGCCAGCAGTGGTGGGAATCCGGGCTCCTACAATGAGCAGTTCTTC; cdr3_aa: CASSGGNPGSYNEQFF
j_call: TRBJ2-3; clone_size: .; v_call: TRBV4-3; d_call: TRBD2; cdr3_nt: TGCGCCAGCAGCCAAGATCTGGGGGGGGTCAGAACATATACGCAGTATTTT; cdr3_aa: CASSQDLGGVRTYTQYF
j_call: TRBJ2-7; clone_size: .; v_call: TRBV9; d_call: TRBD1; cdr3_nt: TGTGCCAGCAGCGCGGGACAGAAATACGAGCAGTACTTC; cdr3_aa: CASSAGQKYEQYF
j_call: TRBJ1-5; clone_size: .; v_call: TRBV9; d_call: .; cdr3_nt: TGTGCCAGCAGTACCGGACAGTCGAATCAGCCCCAGCATTTT; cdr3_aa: CASSTGQSNQPQHF
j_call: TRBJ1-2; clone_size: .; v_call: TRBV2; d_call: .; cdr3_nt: TGTGCCAGCGGACCGGCCACCTATGGCTACACCTTC; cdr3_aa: CASGPATYGYTF
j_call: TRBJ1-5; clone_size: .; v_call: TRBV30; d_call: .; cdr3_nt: TGTGCCTGGAGTGTACGGCAGGGCAATCAGCCCCAGCATTTT; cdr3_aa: CAWSVRQGNQPQHF
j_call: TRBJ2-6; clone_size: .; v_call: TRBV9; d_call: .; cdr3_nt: TGTGCTGGCAGCGTGTTGGGTGGGACCAACGTCCTGACTTTC; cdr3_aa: CAGSVLGGTNVLTF
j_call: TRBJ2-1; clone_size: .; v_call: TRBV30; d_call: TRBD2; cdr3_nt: TGTGCCTGGAGCATCCCTAGCGGGGGTTACAATGAGCAGTTCTTC; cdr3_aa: CAWSIPSGGYNEQFF
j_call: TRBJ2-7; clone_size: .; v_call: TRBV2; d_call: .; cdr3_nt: TGTGCCAGCAGTGGGTACGAGCAGTACTTC; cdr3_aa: CASSGYEQYF
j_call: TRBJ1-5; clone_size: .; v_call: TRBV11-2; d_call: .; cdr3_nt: TGTGCCAGCAGCTTAGCCCAGGGCAATCAGCCCCAGCATTTT; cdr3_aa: CASSLAQGNQPQHF
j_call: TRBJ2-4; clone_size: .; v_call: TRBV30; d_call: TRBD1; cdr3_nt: TGTGCCTGGAGTGTTTTCGGGACAGCTCTAAACATTCAGTACTTC; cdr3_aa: CAWSVFGTALNIQYF
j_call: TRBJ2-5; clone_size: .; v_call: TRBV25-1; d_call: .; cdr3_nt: TGTGCCAGCAGGGCGACAGGTATGGGGGAGACCCAGTACTTC; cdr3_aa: CASRATGMGETQYF
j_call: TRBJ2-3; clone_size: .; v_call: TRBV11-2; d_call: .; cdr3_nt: TGTGCCAGCAGCTTAATGGGGACGTCCCCCACAGATACGCAGTATTTT; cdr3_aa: CASSLMGTSPTDTQYF
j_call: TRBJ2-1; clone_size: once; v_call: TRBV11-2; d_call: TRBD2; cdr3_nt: TGTGCCAGCAGCTTCAGTAGCGGGGGGGTTCCTGAGCAGTTCTTC; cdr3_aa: CASSFSSGGVPEQFF
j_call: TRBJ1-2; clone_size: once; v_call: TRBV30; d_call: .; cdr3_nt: TGTGCCTGTCCGCTGGGGGGCCGGGGCTACACCTTC; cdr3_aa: CACPLGGRGYTF
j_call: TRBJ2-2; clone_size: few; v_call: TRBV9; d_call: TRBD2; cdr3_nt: TGTGCCAGCAGCCCATACCTAGCGGAGAACACCGGGGAGCTGTTTTTT; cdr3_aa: CASSPYLAENTGELFF
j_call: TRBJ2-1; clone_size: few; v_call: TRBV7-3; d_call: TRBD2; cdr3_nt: TGTGCCAGCAGCAATCCCGGGACTAACAATGAGCAGTTCTTC; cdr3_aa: CASSNPGTNNEQFF
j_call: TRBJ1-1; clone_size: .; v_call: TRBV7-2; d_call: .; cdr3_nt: TGTGCCAGCAGCCGTGGCACGGCGGGGAGCACTGAAGCTTTCTTT; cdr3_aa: CASSRGTAGSTEAFF
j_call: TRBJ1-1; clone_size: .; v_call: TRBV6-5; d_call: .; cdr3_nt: TGTGCCAGCGGTGGGGGCCTAACCGGGACTGAAGCTTTCTTT; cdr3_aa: CASGGGLTGTEAFF
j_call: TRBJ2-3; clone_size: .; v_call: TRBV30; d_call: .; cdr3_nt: TGTGCCTGGAGCGGGAGCACAGATACGCAGTATTTT; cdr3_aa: CAWSGSTDTQYF
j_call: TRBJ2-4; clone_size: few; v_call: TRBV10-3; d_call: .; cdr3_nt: TGTGCCATCAGTGAGGGGACGCAGAAGGACATTCAGTACTTC; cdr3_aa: CAISEGTQKDIQYF
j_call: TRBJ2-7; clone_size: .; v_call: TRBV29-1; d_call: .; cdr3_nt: TGCAGCGTTCAAGGGACGTCTACTTCCACCTCCTACGAGCAGTACTTC; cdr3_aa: CSVQGTSTSTSYEQYF
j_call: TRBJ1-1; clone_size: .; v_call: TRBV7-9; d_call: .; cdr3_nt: TGTGCCAGCAGCTTAACAGGGCTTGGGACTGAAGCTTTCTTT; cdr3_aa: CASSLTGLGTEAFF
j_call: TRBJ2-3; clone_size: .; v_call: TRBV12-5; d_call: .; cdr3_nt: TGTGCTAGTAAAACAGGGAGCACAGATACGCAGTATTTT; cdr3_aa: CASKTGSTDTQYF
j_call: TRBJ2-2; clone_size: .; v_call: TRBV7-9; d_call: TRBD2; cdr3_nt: TGTGCCAGCAGCCCACGGACTAGTGGCAACACCGGGGAGCTGTTTTTT; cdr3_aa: CASSPRTSGNTGELFF
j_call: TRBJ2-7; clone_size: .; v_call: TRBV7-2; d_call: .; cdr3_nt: TGTGCCAGCAGCTTGAGACGGACGCCCTACGAGCAGTACTTC; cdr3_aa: CASSLRRTPYEQYF
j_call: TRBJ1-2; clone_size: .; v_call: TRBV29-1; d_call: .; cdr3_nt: TGCAGCGTTGGTTCTCGGGGGCCGAACTATGGCTACACCTTC; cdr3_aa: CSVGSRGPNYGYTF
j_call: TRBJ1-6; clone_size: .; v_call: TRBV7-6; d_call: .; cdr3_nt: TGTGCCAGCAGCTCCACTGACAGATCACCCCTCCACTTT; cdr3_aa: CASSSTDRSPLHF
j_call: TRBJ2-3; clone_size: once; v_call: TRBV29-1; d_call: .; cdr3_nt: TGCAGCGTTATTCCACGGGACTTCGAGGATACGCAGTATTTT; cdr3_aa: CSVIPRDFEDTQYF
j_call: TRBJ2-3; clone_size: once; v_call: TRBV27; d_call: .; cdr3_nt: TGTGCCAGCAGTTTTCTGGATACGCAGTATTTT; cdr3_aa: CASSFLDTQYF
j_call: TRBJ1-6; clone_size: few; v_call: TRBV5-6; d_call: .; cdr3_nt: TGTGCCAGCAGCTACGCGACTGGCTATAATTCACCCCTCCACTTT; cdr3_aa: CASSYATGYNSPLHF
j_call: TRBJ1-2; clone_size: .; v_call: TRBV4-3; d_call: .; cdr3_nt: TGCGCCAGCAGCCAAGATCTGGGGGGGTACTATGGCTACACCTTC; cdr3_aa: CASSQDLGGYYGYTF
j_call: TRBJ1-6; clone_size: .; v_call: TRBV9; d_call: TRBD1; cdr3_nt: TGTGCCAGCAGCGTAGGGGACAGGGGAGGGTCACCCCTCCACTTT; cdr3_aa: CASSVGDRGGSPLHF
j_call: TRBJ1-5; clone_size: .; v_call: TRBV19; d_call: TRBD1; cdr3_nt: TGTGCCAGTAGTACTGCCGGACAGGGTAATCAGCCCCAGCATTTT; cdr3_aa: CASSTAGQGNQPQHF
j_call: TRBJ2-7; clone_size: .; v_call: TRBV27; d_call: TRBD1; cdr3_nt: TGTGCCAGCACCGATCTCACCGGGACAGGGGAGTTTAGCGAGCAGTACTTC; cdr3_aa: CASTDLTGTGEFSEQYF
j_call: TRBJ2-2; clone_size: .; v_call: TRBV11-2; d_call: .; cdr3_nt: TGTGCCAGCAGCTTCGGTGCGACCGGGGAGCTGTTTTTT; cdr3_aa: CASSFGATGELFF
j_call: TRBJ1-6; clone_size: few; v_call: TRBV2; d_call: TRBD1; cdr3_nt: TGTGCCAGCAGTACCGGGACAGGGGGGAATTTGGTGATTTCACCCCTCCACTTT; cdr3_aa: CASSTGTGGNLVISPLHF
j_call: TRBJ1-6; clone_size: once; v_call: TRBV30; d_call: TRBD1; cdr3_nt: TGTGCCTGGAATATTAACAGGGGGCCTCCGGCTAATTCACCCCTCCACTTT; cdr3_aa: CAWNINRGPPANSPLHF
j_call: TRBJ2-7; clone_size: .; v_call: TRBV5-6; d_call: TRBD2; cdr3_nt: TGTGCCAGCAGCTCTGGACTAGCGGGGTACGAGCAGTACTTC; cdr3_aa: CASSSGLAGYEQYF
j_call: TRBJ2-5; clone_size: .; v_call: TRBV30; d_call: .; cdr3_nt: TGTGCCTGGGGCCCTCGGGGACACCCATTGGAGACCCAGTACTTC; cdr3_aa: CAWGPRGHPLETQYF
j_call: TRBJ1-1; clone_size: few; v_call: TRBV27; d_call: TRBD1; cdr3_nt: TGTGCCAGCCGACCGCTACGGGACAGGGGCATGAACACTGAAGCTTTCTTT; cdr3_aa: CASRPLRDRGMNTEAFF
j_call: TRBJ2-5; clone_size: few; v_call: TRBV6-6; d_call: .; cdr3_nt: TGTGCCAGCAGTTACAGGGAGACCCAGTACTTC; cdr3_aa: CASSYRETQYF
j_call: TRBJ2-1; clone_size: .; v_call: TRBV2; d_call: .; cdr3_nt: TGTGCCAGCAATCAAGACGACAGGGGAGGGAATGAGCAGTTCTTC; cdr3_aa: CASNQDDRGGNEQFF
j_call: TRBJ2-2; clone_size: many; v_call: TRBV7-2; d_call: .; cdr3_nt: TGTGCCAGCAGCTTAGCGATGGCCGGGGAGCTGTTTTTT; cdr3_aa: CASSLAMAGELFF